The 27 T cell receptor beta chains listed next were all sequenced from one sample in a study of cytomegalovirus exposure and HLA in healthy donors. It was with 60 Vbeta and 13 Jbeta primers that the PCR ran. Repertoires were generated with immunoSEQ multiplex PCR, while TCRdb's copy carries only in-frame clones and drops some. The sample yields tens of thousands of clones, roughly four fifths seen once. Sequencing input: PBMCs. The origin of the receptors is a woman aged 35 to 49 in good health and CMV-seropositive.

This clone showed up just a few times. This rearrangement joins TRBV10-3 to TRBJ1-1; TRBD1 matches 8 bases. The germline CDR1 and CDR2 sequences are ENHRY and SYGVKD. The V gene end was trimmed by 6 bases and the J gene end by 5 bases; junction bases not matched to a gene: 5. The CDR3 contains 13 residues. The CDR3 here is CAIRGQDGTEAFF. CDR3 DNA: TGTGCCATCAGGGGACAGGACGGGACTGAAGCTTTCTTT.

The CDR3 DNA sequence: TGTGCCACCAGCAGCGACAGGGGTTCTAACTATGGCTACACCTTC. Amino acids: CATSSDRGSNYGYTF. J is TRBJ1-2 and V is TRBV15, with 8 bases aligning to TRBD1. V trimming: 3 bases; J trimming: 0 bases; junction bases outside the gene matches: 3. The CDR3 consists of 15 residues. The germline V gene encodes CDR1 LNHNV and CDR2 YYDKDF (reference sequence).

The V and J genes are TRBV14 and TRBJ1-1, with 11 bases matching TRBD1. V lost 4 bases to trimming and J lost 0 bases; unmatched junction nucleotides: 10. Germline CDR1 reads SGHDN; CDR2 reads FVKESK. The CDR3 consists of 18 residues. The CDR3 DNA follows: TGTGCCAGCAGCCCGACGGGACAGGGGGTCGGGGTGAACACTGAAGCTTTCTTT. Translated: CASSPTGQGVGVNTEAFF.

For the CDR3, the DNA is TGTGCCAGCAGTTCGGCGGGACTAGCGGGAGGATCCTACGAGCAGTACTTC. It codes for CASSSAGLAGGSYEQYF. The rearrangement links TRBV28 to TRBJ2-7; 15 positions match TRBD2. The CDR3 is 17 amino acids. V was clipped by 4 bases and J by 1 base; unmatched bases: 5. Per the germline V gene, CDR1 is MDHEN and CDR2 is SYDVKM. The whole variable domain, remainder taken from reference TRBV28 and TRBJ2-7, is DVKVTQSSRYLVKRTGEKVFLECVQDMDHENMFWYRQDPGLGLRLIYFSYDVKMKEKGDIPEGYSVSREKKERFSLILESASTNQTSMYLCASSSAGLAGGSYEQYFGPGTRLTVT.

V gene TRBV29-1 combines with J gene TRBJ1-1; TRBD1 is a possible D gene (6 bases). The germline V and J ends were trimmed by 4 bases and 1 base, with 10 bases remaining between them. The CDR3 covers 13 residues. Germline CDR1 reads SQVTM; CDR2 reads ANQGSEA. This chain's CDR3 is CSVGLGQNTEAFF. DNA of the CDR3: TGCAGCGTTGGTCTGGGACAGAACACTGAAGCTTTCTTT. The whole variable domain, remainder taken from reference TRBV29-1 and TRBJ1-1, is SAVISQKPSRDICQRGTSLTIQCQVDSQVTMMFWYRQQPGQSLTLIATANQGSEATYESGFVIDKFPISRPNLTFSTLTVSNMSPEDSSIYLCSVGLGQNTEAFFGQGTRLTVV.

The rearrangement links TRBV27 to TRBJ2-5; 10 nucleotides align to TRBD2. The J call is uncertain, as TRBJ2-7 better fits the DNA end. Germline assignment: CDR1 MNHEY and CDR2 SMNVEV (reference sequence). The CDR3 length is 15 residues. DNA of the CDR3: TGTGCCAGCAGCCCGACTAGCGGGCTTTCCTACGAGCAGTACTTC. Amino acid sequence: CASSPTSGLSYEQYF.

V is TRBV28 and J is TRBJ2-7; D might be TRBD2 (6 bases). The CDR3 covers 12 residues. V dropped 6 bases and J dropped 4 bases, with 10 bases sitting between them. Germline V gene lookup returns CDR1 MDHEN and CDR2 SYDVKM. DNA for the CDR3: TGTGCCAGCAGCGGGAGTGGTTACGAGCAGTACTTC. Amino acids: CASSGSGYEQYF.

V usage is TRBV7-2 and J usage is TRBJ2-1; tentatively, D is TRBD2 (6 bases). Trimming took off 1 base at V and 9 bases at J, with 7 bases between the two ends. Per germline, CDR1 SGHTA and CDR2 FQGNSA. CDR3 size: 12 residues. CDR3 sequence reads: CASSLGGGEQFF. CDR3 sequence (DNA): TGTGCCAGCAGCTTAGGGGGAGGTGAGCAGTTCTTC.

The V call is TRBV6-5, the J call TRBJ1-5; no clear D gene. V was trimmed by 4 bases and J by 6 bases, leaving 16 bases between them. Germline-derived CDR1 and CDR2 are MNHEY and SVGAGI. There are 15 residues in the CDR3. The CDR3 DNA sequence: TGTGCCAGCAGTTCACGGGTCGGGGAAAGTCAGCCCCAGCATTTT. It translates to CASSSRVGESQPQHF.

The rearrangement joins TRBV7-9 to TRBJ2-2; perhaps TRBD1 as D (5 bases). Germline CDR1 reads SEHNR; CDR2 reads FQNEAQ (reference sequence). The germline V and J ends were trimmed by 11 bases and 2 bases, with 18 bases remaining between them. The CDR3 has 15 amino acids. CDR3 in DNA: TGTGCCGGCGGTCCCAAGACAGCTAACACCGGGGAGCTGTTTTTT. It yields the protein CAGGPKTANTGELFF.

V and J are TRBV7-3 and TRBJ2-2; D not certain. The V gene's germline CDR1 is SGHTA and CDR2 FQGTGA. V was trimmed by 1 base and J by 8 bases, leaving 5 bases between them. The CDR3 covers 12 residues. The CDR3 nucleotides read TGTGCCAGCAGCTTAAACGGGGGGGAGCTGTTTTTT. It encodes CASSLNGGELFF.

This chain joins TRBV4-3 and TRBJ1-1, with 8 bases that match TRBD1. The CDR3 is 15 amino acids. The V segment lost 0 bases and the J segment 4 bases; nucleotides outside the gene matches: 4. Germline V gene data show CDR1 as LGHNA and CDR2 as YSLEER. CDR3 sequence: CASSQDSGGSTEAFF. The CDR3 DNA follows: TGCGCCAGCAGCCAAGATTCAGGGGGCAGCACTGAAGCTTTCTTT.

The chain couples TRBV19 to TRBJ2-2; 9 bases are shared with TRBD1. Germline values: CDR1 LNHDA, CDR2 SQIVND (reference sequence). The ends lost 5 bases at V and 5 bases at J; junction bases unmatched: 6. The CDR3 length is 15 residues. The CDR3 loop is CASSSRDRVTGELFF. The DNA of the CDR3 is TGTGCCAGTAGTTCCCGGGACAGGGTTACCGGGGAGCTGTTTTTT.

The genes are TRBV6-1 and TRBJ2-3, with a weak D call TRBD2 (7 bases). The CDR3 totals 13 residues. Between the trimmed V and J ends, which lost 7 bases and 1 base, there was a span of 9 bases. CDR1 MNHNS and CDR2 SASEGT come from the germline V gene. CDR3 sequence (DNA): TGTGCCAGCAAAGGGGGGGGCACAGATACGCAGTATTTT. This codes for CASKGGGTDTQYF.

The chain recombines TRBV6-5 with TRBJ1-5, with D unclear. This CDR3 region has 14 residues. CDR1 and CDR2 (germline): MNHEY, SVGAGI. Trimming shortened V by 1 base and J by 2 bases, and 6 bases separated the two germline ends. CDR3 DNA sequence: TGTGCCAGCAGTTACTATCAGGGCAATCAGCCCCAGCATTTT. It is translated as CASSYYQGNQPQHF.

This clone came up once. The V gene is TRBV6-6, the J gene TRBJ2-5; 9 bases match TRBD1. The DNA end lines up better with TRBJ2-7; the J call may be wrong. CDR1 MNHNY and CDR2 SVGAGI come from the germline V gene (reference sequence). This CDR3 is built from 14 residues. The CDR3 sequence is CASSYGQGQNEQYF. CDR3 in DNA: TGTGCCAGCAGTTACGGACAGGGGCAAAACGAGCAGTACTTC.

This clone was detected only once. As DNA, the CDR3 is TGTGCCTGGAGGCCAGGACAGGCTCTTAATGAAAAACTGTTTTTT. Amino acids: CAWRPGQALNEKLFF. The chain recombines TRBV30 with TRBJ1-4; 7 bases fit TRBD1. Germline trimming cut 3 bases from V and 4 bases from J; bases unmatched to any gene: 8. CDR1 and CDR2 from the germline V gene are GTSNPN and SVGIG (reference sequence). This CDR3 region has 15 residues.

CDR3 DNA: TGTGCCAGCAGCCCTCGACGGGGGGACGTCTATGGCTACACCTTC. This codes for CASSPRRGDVYGYTF. The chain links TRBV7-2 to TRBJ1-2, with D tentatively TRBD1 (5 bases). This CDR3 comprises 15 residues. In germline, CDR1 is SGHTA, CDR2 FQGNSA. The V end lost 5 bases, the J end lost 4 bases, and 17 bases lay between the germline ends.

The chain links TRBV19 to TRBJ1-5; 9 nucleotides match TRBD1. The CDR3 runs 19 residues. Germline trimming cut 9 bases from V and 0 bases from J; bases unmatched to any gene: 18. The germline V gene encodes CDR1 LNHDA and CDR2 SQIVND (reference sequence). CDR3 sequence reads: CASSSRPGTGNYSNQPQHF. The DNA for the CDR3 is TGTGCCAGCTCGAGCAGACCGGGGACAGGGAATTATAGCAATCAGCCCCAGCATTTT.

As regards this clone: An end of the junction differs from the germline gene, which may be a read error. The chain joins TRBV7-9 to TRBJ1-2, with D uncertain. This CDR3 region has 13 residues. CDR1 is SEHNR, CDR2 FQNEAQ, per germline (reference sequence). CDR3 sequence: CASSLDADPGVSF. The CDR3 coding sequence is TGTGCCAGCAGCTTAGATGCTGACCCCGGAGTATCCTTC.

The gene calls are TRBV4-2 and TRBJ2-7, with 7 bases fitting TRBD1. With V trimmed by 8 bases and J by 6 bases, 10 bases remained unmatched. The germline CDR1 and CDR2 sequences are LGHNA and YNFKEQ. The CDR3 has 13 amino acids. The CDR3: CASGSTGTPEQYF. The CDR3 DNA is TGTGCCAGCGGCTCGACAGGGACCCCCGAGCAGTACTTC.

Here the CDR3 DNA reads TGTGCCAGCAGCTTAGGGGCGGGTAGGTTTCACTACGAGCAGTACTTC. Translation gives CASSLGAGRFHYEQYF. J is TRBJ2-7 and V is TRBV7-2; D is perhaps TRBD2 (5 bases). This CDR3 has 16 amino acids. Per germline, CDR1 SGHTA and CDR2 FQGNSA. V gave up 1 base and J gave up 3 bases, with 16 bases separating them.

V gene TRBV27 combines with J gene TRBJ1-5; 8 bases fit TRBD1. Germline CDR1 reads MNHEY; CDR2 reads SMNVEV (reference sequence). With V trimmed by 6 bases and J by 6 bases, 7 bases remained unmatched. The CDR3 loop spans 14 amino acids. In nucleotides, the CDR3 is TGTGCCAGCAGACCTTTGACAGGGGCTCAGCCCCAGCATTTT. Translated, it gives CASRPLTGAQPQHF.

The rearrangement uses TRBV10-3 and TRBJ2-7, with D possibly being TRBD1 (5 bases). Germline V gene lookup returns CDR1 ENHRY and CDR2 SYGVKD. The CDR3 runs to 11 residues. V was pared by 6 bases and J by 5 bases, with 8 bases between. This chain's CDR3 is CAISTGNEQYF. The DNA for the CDR3 is TGTGCCATCAGCACAGGAAACGAGCAGTACTTC.

The chain is built from TRBV4-3 and TRBJ2-3; D remains unclear. V lost 3 bases, J lost 8 bases, and 27 bases lay in between. This CDR3 has 18 residues. In germline, CDR1 is LGHNA, CDR2 YSLEER. The CDR3, as DNA: TGCGCCAGCAGCCATCTTCCCAAAAGATCAAACCGCGCTGGTACGCAGTATTTT. Its protein is CASSHLPKRSNRAGTQYF.

V gene TRBV11-3 combines with J gene TRBJ2-1; TRBD1 might be the D (6 bases). Per germline, CDR1 SGHNT and CDR2 YENEEA. Between the trimmed V and J ends, which lost 5 bases and 8 bases, there was a span of 13 bases. The CDR3 consists of 13 residues. CDR3 sequence (DNA): TGTGCCAGCAGCCTACACAGGGACCATGAGCAGTTCTTC. Its translation: CASSLHRDHEQFF.

The V gene is TRBV6-5, the J gene TRBJ1-5, with 8 bases lining up with TRBD1. Germline lookup yields CDR1 MNHEY and CDR2 SVGAGI. J lost 9 bases, V lost 4 bases, and 11 bases had no gene match. The CDR3 is 15 residues long. The CDR3 sequence: CASSSDRVLVWPQHF. CDR3 sequence (DNA): TGTGCCAGCAGTTCGGACAGGGTGCTAGTGTGGCCCCAGCATTTT.